Following are 30 T cell receptor beta chains from one sample sequenced in a study of OX40 agonist ivuxolimab in advanced cancers. Only in-frame clones appear in the TCRdb table, and some are missing; sequencing was by immunoSEQ multiplex PCR. The table lists tens of thousands of clones, around 90% of them singletons. The source was CD4+ or CD8+ T cells sorted from blood, collected in a trial of the OX40 agonist ivuxolimab. These receptors all stem from an adult with an advanced solid tumor such as melanoma, head and neck, liver or kidney cancer.

DNA of the CDR3: TGTGCCAGCAGTGAAGGGCTAGCGGGAAATTCCTACGAGCAGTACTTC. Translation gives CASSEGLAGNSYEQYF. The V call is TRBV2, the J call TRBJ2-7; 9 positions match TRBD2. This CDR3 is 16 amino acids long. Germline CDR1 SNHLY, CDR2 FYNNEI. V dropped 1 base and J dropped 1; count of bases not matched to a gene: 5. Supplemented by reference TRBV2 and TRBJ2-7, the full variable domain reads EPEVTQTPSHQVTQMGQEVILRCVPISNHLYFYWYRQILGQKVEFLVSFYNNEISEKSEIFDDQFSVERPDGSNFTLKIRSTKLEDSAMYFCASSEGLAGNSYEQYFGPGTRLTVT.

This clone has just a few counts. The chain carries TRBV13 and TRBJ2-6, with unresolved D. V shed 3 bases and J shed 0 bases, with 3 bases lying between them. This CDR3 comprises 14 residues. The germline V gene has CDR1 PRHDT and CDR2 FYEKMQ (reference sequence). The CDR3 region has the DNA TGTGCCAGCAGCTTGCGCTCTGGGGCCAACGTCCTGACTTTC. Its translation: CASSLRSGANVLTF.

CDR3 nucleotide sequence: TGTGCCAGCAGCTTAGGGACTAGCGGCACAGATACGCAGTATTTT. Protein product: CASSLGTSGTDTQYF. This sequence joins TRBV7-6 and TRBJ2-3; 9 nucleotides agree with TRBD2. The CDR3 runs 15 residues. Germline CDR1 reads SGHVS; CDR2 reads FNYEAQ. V shed 1 base and J 1 base; nucleotides not matched to a gene: 0.

This chain joins TRBV6-5 and TRBJ2-1; TRBD2 might be the D (5 bases). V dropped 6 bases and J dropped 6 bases, with 6 bases sitting between them. Per the germline V gene, CDR1 is MNHEY and CDR2 is SVGAGI. The CDR3 has 11 residues. The CDR3: CASSRGNEQFF. The CDR3 DNA sequence: TGTGCCAGCAGCCGGGGCAATGAGCAGTTCTTC.

This clone is a singleton in its sample. The chain links TRBV28 to TRBJ2-1, with D perhaps matching TRBD2 (5 bases). Deletions cut 2 bases from V and 6 bases from J, with 5 bases between. This CDR3 comprises 12 residues. From germline, CDR1 is MDHEN and CDR2 SYDVKM. CDR3 bases: TGTGCCAGCAGTTTACGGGGCAATGAGCAGTTCTTC. It encodes CASSLRGNEQFF.

This rearrangement joins TRBV15 to TRBJ2-5; D not certain. The ends were cut back, 1 base at V and 4 bases at J, with 10 bases in the middle. This CDR3 has 14 residues. The germline gives CDR1 LNHNV, CDR2 YYDKDF (reference sequence). CDR3: CATSRAGQRETQYF. CDR3 in DNA: TGTGCCACCAGCAGAGCAGGTCAGCGAGAGACCCAGTACTTC.

V is TRBV2 and J is TRBJ2-7, with D hard to call. V was clipped by 9 bases and J by 0 bases, with 12 bases between them. The CDR3 spans 13 residues. CDR1 is SNHLY and CDR2 is FYNNEI in the germline V gene. The DNA of the CDR3 is TGTGCCAGATCCCGCGTAAGCTCCTACGAGCAGTACTTC. This codes for CARSRVSSYEQYF.

The chain is built from TRBV5-1 and TRBJ2-7; maybe TRBD1 (5 bases). Germline V gives CDR1 SGHRS, CDR2 YFSETQ. The CDR3 has 15 residues. Trimming took off 5 bases at V and 0 bases at J, with 15 bases between the two ends. CDR3 protein: CASSSLGLYSYEQYF. The CDR3 DNA reads TGCGCCAGCAGTTCCTTGGGGCTATACTCCTACGAGCAGTACTTC.

The chain employs TRBV28 and TRBJ1-5, with no clear D. With 7 bases removed from V and 12 bases from J, the gap between germline ends came to 19 bases. This CDR3 has 13 amino acids. CDR1 is MDHEN, CDR2 SYDVKM, per germline. In DNA, the CDR3 is TGTGCCAGCAACCTTGGTATCGCAGCGGACCAGCATTTT. It encodes CASNLGIAADQHF.

This clone was picked up one time. This chain connects TRBV18 to TRBJ2-7; the D gene is possibly TRBD1 (6 bases). The CDR3 extends over 12 amino acids. Germline V gene sequence: CDR1 KGHSH, CDR2 LQKENI. Trimming removed 5 bases at V and 3 bases at J, with 8 bases between. This CDR3 reads CASSRDNYEQYF. The CDR3 nucleotides are TGTGCCAGCTCAAGGGACAACTACGAGCAGTACTTC.

This clone has a handful of counts. The rearrangement joins TRBV27 to TRBJ2-6; D unclear. CDR1 and CDR2 (germline): MNHEY, SMNVEV (reference sequence). The CDR3 contains 17 residues. Trimming took 5 bases from V and 0 from J, leaving 14 bases between them. CDR3 loop: CASSPSLILSGANVLTF. CDR3 sequence (DNA): TGTGCCAGCAGTCCCTCCCTTATCCTCTCTGGGGCCAACGTCCTGACTTTC.

The J gene is TRBJ1-2, the V gene TRBV9; 8 nucleotides line up with TRBD1. The J segment lost 4 bases and the V segment lost 0 bases, leaving 5 bases of the junction unmatched. CDR1 SGDLS and CDR2 YYNGEE come from the germline V gene. The CDR3 runs to 15 residues. CDR3 region: CASSVDTGGLYGYTF. DNA of the CDR3: TGTGCCAGCAGCGTAGACACAGGGGGGCTCTATGGCTACACCTTC.

The CDR3 sequence: CASSSTRGHYEQYF. The CDR3 DNA follows: TGTGCCAGCAGCTCCACTAGGGGCCACTACGAGCAGTACTTC. The chain joins TRBV13 to TRBJ2-7; the D gene could be TRBD1 or TRBD2 (5 bases each). Germline V gene sequence: CDR1 PRHDT, CDR2 FYEKMQ (reference sequence). The CDR3 runs to 14 residues. Trimming took off 4 bases at V and 3 bases at J, with 13 bases between the two ends.

V usage is TRBV14 and J usage is TRBJ2-7; D remains unclear. Deletions cut 1 base from V and 4 bases from J, with 2 bases between. The germline CDR1 and CDR2 sequences are SGHDN and FVKESK. The CDR3 has 11 residues. CDR3 region: CASSQGYEQYF. DNA of the CDR3: TGTGCCAGCAGCCAAGGGTACGAGCAGTACTTC.

The rearrangement joins TRBV27 to TRBJ1-1; D might be TRBD1 (5 bases). CDR3 length: 14 amino acids. Trimming stripped 0 bases from V and 4 bases from J, with 9 bases between. The germline V gene encodes CDR1 MNHEY and CDR2 SMNVEV (reference sequence). Here the CDR3 reads CASSLSPGITEAFF. The CDR3 DNA reads as TGTGCCAGCAGTTTATCTCCAGGGATCACTGAAGCTTTCTTT.

V and J are TRBV7-9 and TRBJ2-7; 7 nucleotides agree with TRBD1. Per the germline V gene, CDR1 is SEHNR and CDR2 is FQNEAQ (reference sequence). With 0 bases clipped from V and 4 bases from J, the junction kept 6 bases outside the gene matches. The CDR3 consists of 15 residues. CDR3 sequence: CASSLAQRGLYEQYF. The DNA for the CDR3 is TGTGCCAGCAGCTTAGCGCAGAGGGGGCTGTACGAGCAGTACTTC.

The chain is built from TRBV28 and TRBJ2-1, with D maybe TRBD2 (5 bases). The V gene lost 3 bases and the J gene lost 5 bases, with 11 bases spanning the gap. CDR3 length: 14 amino acids. Germline CDR1 and CDR2: MDHEN and SYDVKM. CDR3 sequence: CASSFRTRHNEQFF. In DNA, the CDR3 is TGTGCCAGCAGTTTTAGGACTCGACACAATGAGCAGTTCTTC.

The chain is built from TRBV9 and TRBJ2-2; perhaps D is TRBD1 or TRBD2 (6 bases each). The V end lost 1 base, the J end lost 5 bases, and 12 bases lay between the germline ends. The germline gives CDR1 SGDLS, CDR2 YYNGEE. The CDR3 totals 15 residues. CDR3 protein: CASSVSGAGTGELFF. The CDR3, as DNA: TGTGCCAGCAGCGTATCAGGGGCGGGGACCGGGGAGCTGTTTTTT.

The CDR3 coding sequence is TGTGCCAGCAGCAGGACAGTACCCTACGAGCAGTACTTC. This sequence encodes CASSRTVPYEQYF. The rearrangement joins TRBV7-9 to TRBJ2-7, with a possible D match to TRBD1 (6 bases). From germline, CDR1 is SEHNR and CDR2 FQNEAQ (reference sequence). Trimming removed 5 bases at V and 2 bases at J, with 10 bases between. This CDR3 is built from 13 residues.

The chain uses TRBV19 and TRBJ2-5; 8 bases match TRBD2. This CDR3 has 14 amino acids. V lost 5 bases and J lost 4; bases outside the gene matches: 6. Germline lookup yields CDR1 LNHDA and CDR2 SQIVND (reference sequence). The CDR3 DNA reads as TGTGCCAGTAGTCTCGGGAGGGGGATAGAGACCCAGTACTTC. Translation: CASSLGRGIETQYF.

The chain has TRBV28 and TRBJ1-1; unclear D gene. Germline V lookup: CDR1 MDHEN, CDR2 SYDVKM. The germline V and J ends were trimmed by 5 bases and 7 bases, with 17 bases remaining between them. The CDR3 length is 14 residues. The CDR3 DNA sequence: TGTGCCAGCAGTCTCCGTGGCGAAGGCTATGAAGCTTTCTTT. This codes for CASSLRGEGYEAFF.

The V and J genes are TRBV27 and TRBJ2-5; D gene ambiguous. The CDR3 consists of 11 residues. Germline values: CDR1 MNHEY, CDR2 SMNVEV (reference sequence). V lost 7 bases to trimming and J lost 5 bases, with 8 bases between them. In DNA form, the CDR3 reads TGTGCCAGCACCATAGGGGAGACCCAGTACTTC. Protein product: CASTIGETQYF.

V is TRBV5-1 and J is TRBJ1-2; 7 bases fit TRBD1. Germline trimming cut 4 bases from V and 3 bases from J; bases unmatched to any gene: 12. The germline V gene encodes CDR1 SGHRS and CDR2 YFSETQ. The CDR3 covers 16 residues. The chain's CDR3 is CASSLTSRDRYYGYTF. In DNA form, the CDR3 reads TGCGCCAGCAGCCTCACTTCCCGGGACAGATACTATGGCTACACCTTC. Drawing the rest from reference TRBV5-1 and TRBJ1-2, the complete variable domain is KAGVTQTPRYLIKTRGQQVTLSCSPISGHRSVSWYQQTPGQGLQFLFEYFSETQRNKGNFPGRFSGRQFSNSRSEMNVSTLELGDSALYLCASSLTSRDRYYGYTFGSGTRLTVV.

This clone was detected once. The V call is TRBV5-8, the J call TRBJ2-7; 7 bases fit TRBD1. V shed 9 bases and J 5 bases; nucleotides not matched to a gene: 5. Per germline, CDR1 SGHTS and CDR2 YDEGEE. There are 11 residues in the CDR3. The chain's CDR3 is CAIRQGHEQYF. CDR3 sequence (DNA): TGTGCCATACGACAGGGCCACGAGCAGTACTTC.

This chain links TRBV28 with TRBJ1-5, with D maybe TRBD1 (5 bases). Germline-derived CDR1 and CDR2 are MDHEN and SYDVKM. V dropped 3 bases and J dropped 5 bases, with 14 bases sitting between them. The CDR3 runs 15 residues. CDR3 nucleotide sequence: TGTGCCAGCAGTTTGATGGGGCAGGGTGATCAGCCCCAGCATTTT. This translates into CASSLMGQGDQPQHF.

The chain combines TRBV6-1 with TRBJ2-7; unclear D gene. The germline V gene encodes CDR1 MNHNS and CDR2 SASEGT. This CDR3 is 13 amino acids long. V was cut by 7 bases and J by 3 bases, with 13 bases left in between. CDR3 region: CASTPRPRYEQYF. CDR3 in DNA: TGTGCCAGCACTCCTCGCCCCCGCTACGAGCAGTACTTC.

The chain recombines TRBV6-5 with TRBJ2-7; perhaps D is TRBD1 or TRBD2 (7 bases each). The CDR3 totals 16 residues. Germline values: CDR1 MNHEY, CDR2 SVGAGI. V was pared by 0 bases and J by 2 bases, with 14 bases between. The CDR3 DNA sequence: TGTGCCAGCAGTTACTCGAGTGCAGGGGGGGCCTACGAGCAGTACTTC. Translation gives CASSYSSAGGAYEQYF.

The V gene is TRBV6-5, the J gene TRBJ2-1; possibly TRBD2 for D (6 bases). This CDR3 region has 12 residues. V lost 6 bases to trimming and J lost 10 bases, with 13 bases between them. Germline V gene lookup returns CDR1 MNHEY and CDR2 SVGAGI. The CDR3 coding sequence is TGTGCCAGCAGCCCACTAGCAGGCGAGCAGTTCTTC. It specifies CASSPLAGEQFF.

The rearrangement uses TRBV6-1 and TRBJ2-7; 7 bases fit TRBD1. J lost 0 bases, V lost 5 bases, and 4 bases had no gene match. The CDR3 has 14 residues. Germline CDR1 and CDR2: MNHNS and SASEGT. CDR3 sequence (DNA): TGTGCCAGCAGTTTACAGGGGCCCTCCTACGAGCAGTACTTC. This translates into CASSLQGPSYEQYF.

V is TRBV27 and J is TRBJ2-7; 12 bases are shared with TRBD2. The CDR3 consists of 17 residues. V shed 0 bases, J shed 4 bases, and the junction held 7 bases outside the gene matches. Germline CDR1 and CDR2: MNHEY and SMNVEV (reference sequence). In nucleotides, the CDR3 is TGTGCCAGCAGTTTATCACTAGCGGGAGGACTTTCGTACGAGCAGTACTTC. Its translation is CASSLSLAGGLSYEQYF.